This T cell receptor (beta chain) originates from a study of T-cell reconstitution after alpha-beta-depleted transplantation in children. The table lists this clonotype with many counts. Unique molecular identifiers were incorporated during preparation of the TCRbeta library. One entry per CDR3 protein results from TCRdb running MiXCR on the PCR reads. In the table there are more than 250,000 distinct CDR3 sequences, more than 9% of which are singletons. The V end lost 0 bases, the J end lost 2 bases, and 12 bases lay between the germline ends. The CDR3 is 15 amino acids. Germline-derived CDR1 and CDR2 are DFQATT and SNEGSKA (reference sequence).

This chain connects TRBV20-1 to TRBJ2-3; D remains unclear. The specimen was PBMCs from the stem cell graft donor, collected from the stem cell graft. This clonotype originated in a human donor who donated a stem cell graft to a child with SCID. The CDR3 loop is CSARDRAKSTDTQYF. The CDR3 nucleotides read TGCAGTGCTAGAGATCGGGCAAAGTCCACAGATACGCAGTATTTT.